The 20 T cell receptor beta chains reported below all come from one sample, sequenced in a study of blood T cell repertoires in COVID-19 (TCRdb year 2020). The method was the immunoSEQ multiplex PCR assay. TCRdb retrieved this table from immuneACCESS and kept in-frame rearrangements only. Not all clones are present; in checked studies, unresolved V genes account for under half, and no reason is known for the remainder. Within this sample are about 260,000 clones, with about 87% of them counted one time only. The ten largest clones represent less than 5% of the sample. Sequenced input: peripheral blood. All receptors come from a man aged 55 to 70 who had recovered from COVID-19.

This chain uses TRBV4-1 with TRBJ2-7; 9 bases are a match to TRBD1. Unmatched junction bases numbered 9, after V lost 4 bases and J lost 5 bases. Per germline, CDR1 MGHRA and CDR2 YSYEKL. The CDR3 contains 15 residues. The CDR3 region has the DNA TGCGCCAGCAGCCCCTATCCGGGACAGGGCGACGAGCAGTACTTC. Translation: CASSPYPGQGDEQYF.

The gene calls are TRBV4-1 and TRBJ2-3; D unclear. This CDR3 region has 13 residues. The V gene lost 1 base and the J gene lost 0 bases, with 2 bases spanning the gap. Germline V gives CDR1 MGHRA, CDR2 YSYEKL. CDR3 nucleotides: TGCGCCAGCAGCCAAGCTAGCACAGATACGCAGTATTTT. Protein: CASSQASTDTQYF.

J is TRBJ1-2 and V is TRBV7-2; D gene unclear. V lost 2 bases and J 8 bases, leaving 6 bases between the germline ends. The CDR3 is 11 residues long. CDR1 is SGHTA and CDR2 is FQGNSA in the germline V gene. The CDR3 DNA follows: TGTGCCAGCAGCTTACTCCCGGGCTACACCTTC. Translated: CASSLLPGYTF. The full variable domain, rest sourced from reference TRBV7-2 and TRBJ1-2, is GAGVSQSPSNKVTEKGKDVELRCDPISGHTALYWYRQSLGQGLEFLIYFQGNSAPDKSGLPSDRFSAERTGGSVSTLTIQRTQQEDSAVYLCASSLLPGYTFGSGTRLTVV.

This clone came up once. The V call is TRBV9, the J call TRBJ1-3; 9 bases match TRBD1. Germline CDR1 reads SGDLS; CDR2 reads YYNGEE. The length of the CDR3 is 17 residues. Germline trimming cut 3 bases from V and 2 bases from J; bases unmatched to any gene: 9. The CDR3 DNA reads as TGTGCCAGCAGCGACCCGAAACAGGGGGCGGCTGGAAACACCATATATTTT. This gives the protein CASSDPKQGAAGNTIYF.

The V and J genes are TRBV5-1 and TRBJ1-2, with TRBD1 matching 7 bases. This CDR3 has 14 residues. Germline-derived CDR1 and CDR2 are SGHRS and YFSETQ. After removal of 0 bases from V and 4 bases from J, the junction contained 3 bases not matched to a gene. The CDR3 DNA reads TGCGCCAGCAGCTTGGGCAGGACAGGCTATGGCTACACCTTC. This translates into CASSLGRTGYGYTF.

This chain uses TRBV19 with TRBJ2-1, with 10 bases matching TRBD2. Trimming cost V 3 bases and J 0 bases; bases outside gene matches: 23. The CDR3 runs 23 residues. CDR1 is LNHDA, CDR2 SQIVND, per germline (reference sequence). CDR3 sequence: CASSIPGRLAGVKISYSYNEQFF. The CDR3 DNA follows: TGTGCCAGTAGTATCCCGGGAAGGCTAGCGGGGGTCAAGATATCCTACTCCTACAATGAGCAGTTCTTC.

The chain is built from TRBV19 and TRBJ2-5; 8 nucleotides match TRBD1. V shed 6 bases, J shed 4 bases, and the junction held 4 bases outside the gene matches. Germline V gene lookup returns CDR1 LNHDA and CDR2 SQIVND (reference sequence). CDR3 size: 13 residues. CDR3: CASRTQGAETQYF. The CDR3 DNA is TGTGCCAGTAGGACCCAGGGGGCAGAGACCCAGTACTTC.

Comment on this clone: This specimen includes other DNA sequences encoding the same CDR3. The chain combines TRBV5-1 with TRBJ1-1, with 10 bases lining up with TRBD1. The CDR3 is 15 residues long. V shed 1 base, J shed 1 base, and the junction held 1 base outside the gene matches. The germline gives CDR1 SGHRS, CDR2 YFSETQ. DNA of the CDR3: TGCGCCAGCAGCTTGAGGACAGGGGGGAACACTGAAGCTTTCTTT. Translated, it gives CASSLRTGGNTEAFF.

The chain recombines TRBV6-2 or TRBV6-3 with TRBJ1-1, with D unresolved. V lost 5 bases and J lost 8, with 18 bases in between. This CDR3 region has 14 residues. Germline V CDR1 and CDR2: MNHEY, SVGEGT. This chain's CDR3 is CASSRHFFTFEAFF. CDR3 bases: TGTGCCAGCAGTCGACACTTTTTCACATTCGAAGCTTTCTTT.

The rearrangement links TRBV3-1 (or the pseudogene TRBV3-2) to TRBJ1-2; TRBD1 agrees at 7 bases. The CDR3 extends over 16 amino acids. Per the germline V gene, CDR1 is LGHDT and CDR2 is YNNKEL (reference sequence). The junction had 10 bases not matched to a gene; V was cut back by 4 bases and J by 2 bases. The DNA for the CDR3 is TGTGCCAGCAGCCCAATGGGACGAGGGGGCAACTATGGCTACACCTTC. Translating gives CASSPMGRGGNYGYTF.

Concerning this clone: An end of the junction differs from the germline gene, which may be a read error. CDR3 sequence: CASRLGLAGGQETQYF. The DNA for the CDR3 is TGCGCCAGCAGATTGGGACTAGCGGGGGGGCAAGAGACCCAGTACTTC. The V and J genes are TRBV5-1 and TRBJ2-5; 16 positions match TRBD2. Germline values: CDR1 SGHRS, CDR2 YFSETQ. The CDR3 is 16 amino acids.

CDR3 sequence: CASSLGLAGGTNTGELFF. CDR3 nucleotide sequence: TGTGCCAGCAGCTTGGGACTAGCGGGGGGAACGAACACCGGGGAGCTGTTTTTT. The gene calls are TRBV7-9 and TRBJ2-2; 15 bases map to TRBD2. V trimming: 3 bases; J trimming: 0 bases; junction bases outside the gene matches: 2. Per the germline V gene, CDR1 is SEHNR and CDR2 is FQNEAQ (reference sequence). CDR3 length equals 18 residues.

The chain combines TRBV7-8 with TRBJ1-3; perhaps TRBD1 as D (6 bases). The CDR3 extends over 17 amino acids. Germline CDR1 is SGHVS and CDR2 is FQNEAQ. Trimming cost V 3 bases and J 4 bases, with 19 bases left between them. The CDR3 loop is CASSFPNSGARGNTIYF. In nucleotides, the CDR3 is TGTGCCAGCAGCTTTCCCAACTCAGGGGCGAGAGGAAACACCATATATTTT.

The chain joins TRBV10-3 to TRBJ2-3, with a tentative D call TRBD1 (5 bases). The CDR3 is made up of 14 amino acids. Germline V gene sequence: CDR1 ENHRY, CDR2 SYGVKD. With 0 bases removed from V and 5 bases from J, the gap between germline ends came to 9 bases. The CDR3 DNA reads TGTGCCATCAGTGAGTCGGGCAGGGAAGATACGCAGTATTTT. It codes for CAISESGREDTQYF.

V usage is TRBV12-3 or TRBV12-4 and J usage is TRBJ1-5; unclear D gene. The CDR3 extends over 13 amino acids. V gave up 4 bases and J gave up 3 bases, with 7 bases separating them. The CDR3 nucleotides read TGTGCCAGCAGTTCAGAATCCAATCAGCCCCAGCATTTT. The encoded protein is CASSSESNQPQHF.

The chain joins TRBV6-5 to TRBJ2-3, with 10 nucleotides matching TRBD2. The CDR3 has 14 residues. V was pared by 6 bases and J by 1 base, with 1 base of the junction left unmatched. Per germline, CDR1 MNHEY and CDR2 SVGAGI. CDR3 coding DNA: TGTGCCAGCAGAACTAGCGGGGGCACAGATACGCAGTATTTT. Protein: CASRTSGGTDTQYF.

The rearrangement links TRBV9 to TRBJ1-2; TRBD1 agrees at 10 bases. V shed 2 bases, J shed 6 bases, and the junction held 7 bases outside the gene matches. Germline lookup yields CDR1 SGDLS and CDR2 YYNGEE. This CDR3 contains 15 residues. DNA of the CDR3: TGTGCCAGCAGCGTGGCCGGGACAGGGGCGAATGGCTACACCTTC. Translation gives CASSVAGTGANGYTF.

The chain carries TRBV7-2 and TRBJ1-2; TRBD1 agrees at 10 bases. The V gene end was trimmed by 5 bases and the J gene end by 6 bases; junction bases not matched to a gene: 18. Germline V CDR1 and CDR2: SGHTA, FQGNSA. This CDR3 contains 18 residues. The CDR3 sequence is CASSPGLGSRTGGNGYTF. The CDR3 region has the DNA TGTGCCAGCAGCCCCGGTTTGGGTTCTAGGACAGGGGGGAATGGCTACACCTTC. The full variable domain, in which reference TRBV7-2 and TRBJ1-2 provide the parts outside the CDR3, is GAGVSQSPSNKVTEKGKDVELRCDPISGHTALYWYRQSLGQGLEFLIYFQGNSAPDKSGLPSDRFSAERTGGSVSTLTIQRTQQEDSAVYLCASSPGLGSRTGGNGYTFGSGTRLTVV.

This clone was counted a single time. V is TRBV9 and J is TRBJ1-2; possible D gene TRBD1, 6 bases. This CDR3 region has 15 residues. The ends were cut back, 0 bases at V and 8 bases at J, with 17 bases in the middle. The germline gives CDR1 SGDLS, CDR2 YYNGEE. The CDR3 loop is CASSVEGNRVTGYTF. The CDR3 DNA follows: TGTGCCAGCAGCGTAGAGGGGAACAGGGTGACCGGCTACACCTTC. Combining the CDR3 with reference TRBV9 and TRBJ1-2 gives the whole variable domain DSGVTQTPKHLITATGQRVTLRCSPRSGDLSVYWYQQSLDQGLQFLIQYYNGEERAKGNILERFSAQQFPDLHSELNLSSLELGDSALYFCASSVEGNRVTGYTFGSGTRLTVV.

The chain carries TRBV5-4 and TRBJ2-5; a possible D gene is TRBD2 (6 bases). Trimming cost V 4 bases and J 2 bases, with 12 bases left between them. Germline V gene data show CDR1 as SGHNT and CDR2 as YYREEE (reference sequence). CDR3 length: 14 amino acids. CDR3 sequence reads: CASSPGTVQETQYF. CDR3 sequence (DNA): TGTGCCAGCAGCCCCGGGACTGTGCAAGAGACCCAGTACTTC. The full variable domain, its missing parts supplied by reference TRBV5-4 and TRBJ2-5, is ETGVTQSPTHLIKTRGQQVTLRCSSQSGHNTVSWYQQALGQGPQFIFQYYREEENGRGNFPPRFSGLQFPNYSSELNVNALELDDSALYLCASSPGTVQETQYFGPGTRLLVL.